This T cell receptor (beta chain) was identified during a study of cytomegalovirus exposure and HLA in healthy donors. Across the whole study: Genetic ancestry analysis placed approximately 80% of the roughly 400 donors that were genotyped in the Caucasian-associated cluster. General study results and limits: Earlier analysis looked at TCR beta V segments, and most were productive about 87% or about 30% of the time. TCR beta sequences numbering under 20,000 were associated with HLA alleles at 0.05 false discovery rate in a later analysis.

With regard to this clone: No antigen is known for it.

Between the trimmed V and J ends, which lost 0 bases and 2 bases, there was a span of 11 bases. The CDR3 has 15 amino acids. Germline V gene lookup returns CDR1 SGHNT and CDR2 YYREEE (reference sequence). The PCR employed 60 Vbeta primers together with 13 Jbeta primers. Profiled with immunoSEQ multiplex PCR; TCRdb holds only in-frame clones, not every one. The table shows 150,000 to 200,000 clones, with about 65% occurring only once. Sequencing input: PBMCs. The sequence was collected from a girl aged 10 to 17 in good health and CMV-seronegative. This sequence joins TRBV5-4 and TRBJ1-1; the D gene is possibly TRBD1 (6 bases). CDR3 protein: CASSLGQVFNTEAFF. The CDR3 DNA is TGTGCCAGCAGCTTGGGACAGGTATTTAACACTGAAGCTTTCTTT. The full variable domain, rest sourced from reference TRBV5-4 and TRBJ1-1, is ETGVTQSPTHLIKTRGQQVTLRCSSQSGHNTVSWYQQALGQGPQFIFQYYREEENGRGNFPPRFSGLQFPNYSSELNVNALELDDSALYLCASSLGQVFNTEAFFGQGTRLTVV.